One and the same sample provided the 5 T cell receptor beta chains below, sequenced in a study of T cells in Graves' hyperthyroidism and ophthalmopathy. RNA transcripts were the template for amplifying TCR beta CDR3 regions. RT-PCR in the first round (using the HTBI primer set) targeted the TCR CDR3. TCRdb re-derived calls from the multiplex PCR reads in MiXCR, one entry per CDR3 protein. The sample has 650,000 to 700,000 distinct CDR3 sequences; around 15% are singletons. The sample consisted of blood. The receptors originated from a man aged 50-59 years with Graves' hyperthyroidism.

There are a few counts of this clonotype. The chain has TRBV7-8 and TRBJ1-2; TRBD1 matches 8 bases. Germline CDR1 SGHVS, CDR2 FQNEAQ. The CDR3 loop spans 15 amino acids. The trim removed 5 bases at V and 6 bases at J, leaving 11 bases unmatched. CDR3 bases: TGTGCCAGCAGCGCTAGTCTGACAGGGGCGGATGGCTACACCTTC. Residues: CASSASLTGADGYTF.

V and J are TRBV29-1 and TRBJ2-7; 9 nucleotides align to TRBD2. The CDR3 totals 15 residues. Germline CDR1 SQVTM, CDR2 ANQGSEA. V lost 5 bases to trimming and J lost 5 bases; unmatched junction nucleotides: 13. The CDR3 protein is CSVIGSGSSFNEQYF. As DNA, the CDR3 is TGCAGCGTTATTGGTAGCGGGAGTTCTTTCAACGAGCAGTACTTC.

This clonotype has at least ten counts. The chain has TRBV12-3 or TRBV12-4 and TRBJ2-7, with TRBD2 matching over 7 bases. The CDR3 totals 15 residues. V lost 5 bases and J lost 2; bases outside the gene matches: 9. The CDR3 DNA reads TGTGCCAGCAGTGAAGCTAGCGGCCTCACCTACGAGCAGTACTTC. It yields the protein CASSEASGLTYEQYF.

This chain links TRBV7-9 with TRBJ1-1; the match to TRBD1 covers 8 bases. Trimming at V came to 5 bases and at J to 11 bases, leaving 16 bases not matched to a gene. The CDR3 is made up of 15 amino acids. The germline V gene has CDR1 SEHNR and CDR2 FQNEAQ (reference sequence). The CDR3 DNA follows: TGTGCCAGCAGCCTAAGGACAGGGTGGGAACGGGCCGCTTTCTTT. This codes for CASSLRTGWERAAFF. The entire variable domain, with the rest obtained from reference TRBV7-9 and TRBJ1-1, is as follows: DTGVSQNPRHKITKRGQNVTFRCDPISEHNRLYWYRQTLGQGPEFLTYFQNEAQLEKSRLLSDRFSAERPKGSFSTLEIQRTEQGDSAMYLCASSLRTGWERAAFFGQGTRLTVV.

This chain connects TRBV9 to TRBJ2-1, with TRBD2 matching 7 bases. This CDR3 comprises 15 residues. V was pared by 0 bases and J by 4 bases, with 4 bases of the junction left unmatched. Germline lookup yields CDR1 SGDLS and CDR2 YYNGEE. CDR3 protein: CASSVEGRGYNEQFF. The CDR3 DNA sequence: TGTGCCAGCAGCGTAGAAGGGAGGGGATACAATGAGCAGTTCTTC.